The 27 T cell receptor beta chains reported below all come from one sample, sequenced in a study of blood T cell repertoires in COVID-19. Repertoires were generated with immunoSEQ multiplex PCR, while TCRdb's copy carries only in-frame clones and drops some. The sample has approximately 240,000 clones, about 85% seen once. Material for sequencing was peripheral blood. These receptors were taken from a man aged 45-65 years who had recovered from COVID-19.

About this clone: The sample has other DNA sequences that encode this CDR3 too. CDR3 sequence reads: CASSLQGNYGYTF. The CDR3 nucleotides read TGCGCCAGCAGCCTGCAGGGGAACTATGGCTACACCTTC. The chain employs TRBV5-1 and TRBJ1-2; TRBD1 might be the D (6 bases). Germline CDR1 reads SGHRS; CDR2 reads YFSETQ. Trimming took 4 bases from V and 2 from J, leaving 9 bases between them. The CDR3 is 13 amino acids. The whole variable domain, remainder taken from reference TRBV5-1 and TRBJ1-2, is KAGVTQTPRYLIKTRGQQVTLSCSPISGHRSVSWYQQTPGQGLQFLFEYFSETQRNKGNFPGRFSGRQFSNSRSEMNVSTLELGDSALYLCASSLQGNYGYTFGSGTRLTVV.

J is TRBJ2-3 and V is TRBV5-4, with 8 bases lining up with TRBD2. The CDR3 spans 17 residues. The trim removed 0 bases at V and 2 bases at J, leaving 8 bases unmatched. CDR1 and CDR2 (germline): SGHNT, YYREEE (reference sequence). This CDR3 reads CASSLALLAEHTDTQYF. CDR3 in DNA: TGTGCCAGCAGCTTGGCCCTACTAGCGGAGCACACAGATACGCAGTATTTT.

The rearrangement uses TRBV7-2 and TRBJ1-5, with a weak D call TRBD1 (5 bases). Trimming stripped 3 bases from V and 0 bases from J, with 9 bases between. The V gene's germline CDR1 is SGHTA and CDR2 FQGNSA. This CDR3 has 15 residues. The CDR3 DNA sequence: TGTGCCAGCAGCTTCAACAGGAATAGCAATCAGCCCCAGCATTTT. As protein: CASSFNRNSNQPQHF. Combining the CDR3 with reference TRBV7-2 and TRBJ1-5 gives the whole variable domain GAGVSQSPSNKVTEKGKDVELRCDPISGHTALYWYRQSLGQGLEFLIYFQGNSAPDKSGLPSDRFSAERTGGSVSTLTIQRTQQEDSAVYLCASSFNRNSNQPQHFGDGTRLSIL.

The gene calls are TRBV5-1 and TRBJ1-6; 11 bases are shared with TRBD1. With V trimmed by 4 bases and J by 9 bases, 9 bases remained unmatched. The CDR3 contains 16 residues. Germline lookup yields CDR1 SGHRS and CDR2 YFSETQ. The chain's CDR3 is CASSARTGGIGSPLHF. The CDR3, as DNA: TGCGCCAGCAGCGCCCGGACAGGGGGCATTGGTTCACCCCTCCACTTT.

The chain is built from TRBV6-6 and TRBJ2-7; 7 bases line up with TRBD2. The ends lost 6 bases at V and 4 bases at J; junction bases unmatched: 9. Germline V gives CDR1 MNHNY, CDR2 SVGAGI (reference sequence). The CDR3 spans 14 residues. CDR3 region: CASSRGGRIYEQYF. The CDR3 DNA reads TGTGCCAGCAGCCGGGGAGGGAGAATTTACGAGCAGTACTTC.

The CDR3 DNA reads TGTGCCAGCAGTCCCGGACAGGGGAATAATGAAAAACTGTTTTTT. This codes for CASSPGQGNNEKLFF. The chain uses TRBV6-5 and TRBJ1-4, with 9 bases fitting TRBD1. The CDR3 runs to 15 residues. V shed 5 bases, J shed 4 bases, and the junction held 5 bases outside the gene matches. Germline V gene sequence: CDR1 MNHEY, CDR2 SVGAGI.

CDR3 sequence (DNA): TGTGCCAGCAGCGTAGCGAGCGGCATCTCCTACGAGCAGTACTTC. Residues: CASSVASGISYEQYF. This chain links TRBV9 with TRBJ2-7, with D perhaps TRBD2 (5 bases). This CDR3 has 15 amino acids. Trimming shortened V by 0 bases and J by 0 bases, and 10 bases separated the two germline ends. Looked up from germline, CDR1 is SGDLS and CDR2 is YYNGEE.

The chain combines TRBV28 with TRBJ2-7; 10 bases are shared with TRBD1. The V and J ends lost 3 bases and 6 bases, in that order; junction bases with no gene match: 11. Germline V CDR1 and CDR2: MDHEN, SYDVKM. The length of the CDR3 is 16 residues. The CDR3 DNA follows: TGTGCCAGCAGTTTCCCCGGGACAGGGGCGTTTGGCGAGCAGTACTTC. Translated, it gives CASSFPGTGAFGEQYF.

This sequence joins TRBV12-3 or TRBV12-4 and TRBJ1-6; D is unresolved. CDR3 length equals 13 residues. V shed 1 base and J shed 13 bases, with 11 bases lying between them. CDR3 nucleotide sequence: TGTGCCAGCAGTTTAGTGCGCTTTCTCCCCCTCCACTTT. This gives the protein CASSLVRFLPLHF.

V gene TRBV19 combines with J gene TRBJ1-2; 9 bases align to TRBD1. Germline CDR1 and CDR2: LNHDA and SQIVND (reference sequence). The CDR3 is 14 amino acids. Germline trimming cut 6 bases from V and 3 bases from J; bases unmatched to any gene: 5. The CDR3 loop reads CASSRTGVDYGYTF. DNA for the CDR3: TGTGCCAGTAGCCGGACAGGGGTGGACTATGGCTACACCTTC.

The gene calls are TRBV15 and TRBJ2-1; the D gene is possibly TRBD2 (5 bases). The CDR3 length is 16 residues. Germline V CDR1 and CDR2: LNHNV, YYDKDF (reference sequence). V was shortened by 1 base and J by 0 bases, with 10 bases between the two germline ends. The CDR3 is CATSRGLAGSYNEQFF. DNA for the CDR3: TGTGCCACCAGCAGAGGTTTGGCGGGCTCCTACAATGAGCAGTTCTTC.

This chain joins TRBV30 and TRBJ2-1; TRBD1 aligns across 8 bases. Germline assignment: CDR1 GTSNPN and CDR2 SVGIG (reference sequence). This CDR3 is 11 amino acids long. The J segment lost 15 bases and the V segment lost 1 base, leaving 5 bases of the junction unmatched. The CDR3 DNA is TGTGCCTGGAGTGGGACAGGGATTCGGTTCTTC. Translated: CAWSGTGIRFF.

The chain has TRBV20-1 and TRBJ2-3; 11 bases agree with TRBD2. Germline V gives CDR1 DFQATT, CDR2 SNEGSKA (reference sequence). The V and J ends lost 3 bases and 0 bases, in that order; junction bases with no gene match: 8. The CDR3 spans 17 residues. CDR3 DNA: TGCAGTGCTAGTCGACTAGCGGGAATCTCTAGCACAGATACGCAGTATTTT. Protein sequence: CSASRLAGISSTDTQYF.

The V call is TRBV7-9, the J call TRBJ1-4; D call uncertain. This CDR3 has 13 residues. With 5 bases removed from V and 5 bases from J, the gap between germline ends came to 9 bases. CDR1 is SEHNR, CDR2 FQNEAQ, per germline (reference sequence). CDR3 sequence reads: CASSPSGNEKLFF. CDR3 nucleotides: TGTGCCAGCAGCCCGTCGGGGAATGAAAAACTGTTTTTT.

In this sample, this clone turned up once. The chain recombines TRBV9 with TRBJ2-5, with 12 bases identical to TRBD2. CDR1 and CDR2 from the germline V gene are SGDLS and YYNGEE. V trimming: 4 bases; J trimming: 3 bases; junction bases outside the gene matches: 7. This CDR3 spans 16 amino acids. As DNA, the CDR3 is TGTGCCAGCAGCCCCAGACTAGCGGGAGACGAAGAGACCCAGTACTTC. It codes for CASSPRLAGDEETQYF. Full variable domain (remainder filled in from reference TRBV9 and TRBJ2-5): DSGVTQTPKHLITATGQRVTLRCSPRSGDLSVYWYQQSLDQGLQFLIQYYNGEERAKGNILERFSAQQFPDLHSELNLSSLELGDSALYFCASSPRLAGDEETQYFGPGTRLLVL.

In this sample, this clone turned up a few times. Other DNA sequences of this sample code for an identical CDR3. The gene calls are TRBV2 and TRBJ1-5; TRBD1 matches at 8 bases. Germline CDR1 and CDR2: SNHLY and FYNNEI. The CDR3 length is 13 residues. V shed 7 bases, J shed 4 bases, and the junction held 3 bases outside the gene matches. The CDR3, as DNA: TGTGCCAGCAAGGGACAGGTTAATCAGCCCCAGCATTTT. Residues: CASKGQVNQPQHF.

This rearrangement joins TRBV7-2 to TRBJ2-7; no clear D gene. CDR3 length equals 15 residues. Germline V gives CDR1 SGHTA, CDR2 FQGNSA. V was trimmed by 5 bases and J by 4 bases, leaving 18 bases between them. The DNA of the CDR3 is TGTGCCAGCAGCGGAGATGTCTCTAGGATGTACGAGCAGTACTTC. It specifies CASSGDVSRMYEQYF.

As for this clone: The same CDR3 also results from other DNA sequences found in this sample. The V gene is TRBV5-1, the J gene TRBJ2-2; 14 bases match TRBD2. This CDR3 region has 17 residues. Germline CDR1 reads SGHRS; CDR2 reads YFSETQ. The ends lost 4 bases at V and 4 bases at J; junction bases unmatched: 6. The CDR3 nucleotides read TGCGCCAGCAGCACCGGGACTAGCGGGAGAGGCACCGGGGAGCTGTTTTTT. Protein product: CASSTGTSGRGTGELFF.

V is TRBV3-1 (or the pseudogene TRBV3-2) and J is TRBJ2-5; a possible D gene is TRBD2 (5 bases). The CDR3 is 15 residues long. Trimming removed 0 bases at V and 3 bases at J, with 11 bases between. The germline gives CDR1 LGHDT, CDR2 YNNKEL (reference sequence). DNA of the CDR3: TGTGCCAGCAGCCAAGAGTTGGCACTAGAAGAGACCCAGTACTTC. This sequence encodes CASSQELALEETQYF.

In this sample, this clone turned up once. The genes are TRBV23-1 and TRBJ2-2, with 9 bases that match TRBD1. TRBV23-1 is an open reading frame whose function is uncertain. Germline trimming cut 0 bases from V and 3 bases from J; bases unmatched to any gene: 8. The CDR3 is made up of 18 amino acids. The CDR3 sequence is CASSQSRFWTGDTGELFF. DNA of the CDR3: TGCGCCAGCAGTCAATCGAGGTTCTGGACAGGGGACACCGGGGAGCTGTTTTTT.

V usage is TRBV27 and J usage is TRBJ2-7; 11 bases are shared with TRBD2. The CDR3 spans 16 residues. The junction had 5 bases not matched to a gene; V was cut back by 4 bases and J by 0 bases. Germline CDR1 and CDR2: MNHEY and SMNVEV (reference sequence). The CDR3 loop is CASSSGTSGISYEQYF. The CDR3 bases are TGTGCCAGCAGTTCCGGGACTAGCGGAATCTCCTACGAGCAGTACTTC.

The chain employs TRBV18 and TRBJ2-7, with D possibly TRBD1 on 7 matching bases. Germline V CDR1 and CDR2: KGHSH, LQKENI. The CDR3 is made up of 15 amino acids. The V and J ends lost 2 bases and 2 bases respectively, with 13 bases between them. CDR3 nucleotide sequence: TGTGCCAGCTCACCAACGACAGGGAGGCCCTACGAGCAGTACTTC. The encoded protein is CASSPTTGRPYEQYF.

This chain joins TRBV5-5 and TRBJ1-1, with 9 bases aligning to TRBD1. The V gene's germline CDR1 is SGHKS and CDR2 YYEKEE (reference sequence). V gave up 1 base and J gave up 6 bases; unmatched junction bases: 4. CDR3 size: 14 residues. CDR3 in DNA: TGTGCCAGCAGCTTGACGACAGGGGGGTCTGAAGCTTTCTTT. Protein sequence: CASSLTTGGSEAFF.

The chain links TRBV7-6 to TRBJ2-1, with D possibly matching TRBD2 (6 bases). CDR3 length: 17 amino acids. Germline-derived CDR1 and CDR2 are SGHVS and FNYEAQ. The V end was cut by 1 base, the J end by 3 bases, with 16 bases between. The CDR3 sequence is CASSLVDVAEDYNEQFF. The CDR3 DNA sequence: TGTGCCAGCAGCTTAGTGGACGTAGCGGAAGACTACAATGAGCAGTTCTTC.

The chain couples TRBV9 to TRBJ2-1, with 7 bases identical to TRBD2. Germline CDR1 is SGDLS and CDR2 is YYNGEE. The CDR3 runs to 15 residues. The J segment lost 3 bases and the V segment lost 3 bases, leaving 6 bases of the junction unmatched. This chain's CDR3 is CASSEAPSGYNEQFF. The CDR3 bases are TGTGCCAGCAGCGAAGCTCCTAGCGGCTACAATGAGCAGTTCTTC.

This sequence joins TRBV5-1 and TRBJ2-5; TRBD2 aligns across 15 bases. The V segment lost 4 bases and the J segment 5 bases; nucleotides outside the gene matches: 9. There are 17 residues in the CDR3. CDR1 SGHRS and CDR2 YFSETQ come from the germline V gene. CDR3 sequence: CASSPGLAGGPGETQYF. The CDR3 DNA sequence: TGCGCCAGCAGCCCTGGACTAGCGGGAGGGCCTGGGGAGACCCAGTACTTC.

This clone was detected a few times. The chain recombines TRBV28 with TRBJ2-3; 11 positions match TRBD2. The CDR3 runs to 16 residues. V was clipped by 3 bases and J by 5 bases; unmatched bases: 7. CDR1 is MDHEN, CDR2 SYDVKM, per germline. CDR3 DNA: TGTGCCAGCAGTTTGGTTAGCGGGAGGGCCCAAGATACGCAGTATTTT. Its protein is CASSLVSGRAQDTQYF.